This T cell receptor beta chain derives from a study of blood T cells in healthy people across ages. A sample-barcoded 5' primer and a J-beta primer mix were used in a second PCR of roughly 7 to 11 cycles. The yield of each sample was at least 2.5 million CDR3-containing paired-end reads. TCRdb re-analysed the 5' RACE reads in MiXCR, keeping a single row per CDR3 protein. Of some 800,000 distinct CDR3 sequences in the sample, around 25% were seen once. About this clonotype: The target antigen is unknown.

Regarding the study as a whole: Naive T cell percentage strongly correlated with TCR beta diversity.

This same sample was also part of a study on T cells of mothers and their children. That source notes: For each mother, over 8 million TCR beta CDR3 reads were obtained, and for each child, around 3.1 million.

Sequenced input: blood. This sequence was found in a boy between 10 and 17 years old in good health.

The CDR3 reads CASSERFGLNYGYTF. CDR3 coding DNA: TGTGCCAGCAGTGAAAGGTTCGGCCTCAACTATGGCTACACCTTC. The chain couples TRBV6-1 to TRBJ1-2; D gene ambiguous. The CDR3 has 15 amino acids. V gave up 2 bases and J gave up 2 bases, with 12 bases separating them. CDR1 and CDR2 from the germline V gene are MNHNS and SASEGT.